This TCR beta chain was captured in a study of Ad26.COV2.S vaccination and SARS-CoV-2 variants. This clone was counted between two and nine times. As for treatment: approximately 18 received Ad26.COV2.S at low or high dose, single or two shots; roughly 5 received placebo; per-sample allocation not given. Samples were taken on day 63 after the first vaccine or placebo injection. Method: immunoSEQ multiplex PCR; TCRdb's copy keeps in-frame clones and lacks some. This table holds hundreds of thousands of clones, over 80% found once. The CDR3 extends over 12 amino acids. The germline V and J ends were trimmed by 6 bases and 8 bases, with 13 bases remaining between them. The germline gives CDR1 SQVTM, CDR2 ANQGSEA.

Here the sequenced sample was peripheral blood, taken in a trial of Ad26.COV2.S vaccine versus placebo. This TCR was sampled from a person aged 18-65 years who received the Ad26.COV2.S COVID-19 vaccine or a placebo. The chain carries TRBV29-1 and TRBJ1-4; D is unresolved. The CDR3 here is CSVLDAGEKLFF. As DNA, the CDR3 is TGCAGCGTGCTAGACGCTGGCGAAAAACTGTTTTTT.